The 7 T cell receptor beta chains listed next were all sequenced from one sample in a study of cytomegalovirus exposure and HLA in healthy donors. It was with 60 Vbeta and 13 Jbeta primers that the PCR ran. Produced via immunoSEQ multiplex PCR; TCRdb's table is partial and in-frame only. The sample has 150,000 to 200,000 clones, 81% seen once. The source material was PBMCs. The source is a young man in good health and CMV-seronegative.

The V gene is TRBV18, the J gene TRBJ2-7; 8 nucleotides line up with TRBD1. This CDR3 contains 15 residues. CDR1 KGHSH and CDR2 LQKENI come from the germline V gene. V trimming: 6 bases; J trimming: 2 bases; junction bases outside the gene matches: 9. The CDR3 sequence: CASSSGTGTTYEQYF. As DNA, the CDR3 is TGTGCCAGCTCTTCCGGGACAGGAACTACCTACGAGCAGTACTTC.

CDR3 sequence (DNA): TGTGCCAGCAATAAGAACACTGAAGCTTTCTTT. This translates into CASNKNTEAFF. This sequence joins TRBV6-4 and TRBJ1-1, with unresolved D. The V gene's germline CDR1 is MRHNA and CDR2 SNTAGT. The CDR3 covers 11 residues. V was clipped by 7 bases and J by 1 base, with 4 bases between them.

In its sample, this clone was seen a few times. V usage is TRBV5-4 and J usage is TRBJ2-6; the D gene is possibly TRBD2 (5 bases). CDR1 is SGHNT, CDR2 YYREEE, per germline (reference sequence). The CDR3 loop spans 15 amino acids. V dropped 4 bases and J dropped 0 bases, with 8 bases sitting between them. The CDR3 region has the DNA TGTGCCAGCAGCCAAGAGGGCTCTGGGGCCAACGTCCTGACTTTC. Translated, it gives CASSQEGSGANVLTF.

The chain links TRBV4-3 to TRBJ1-6; D is unclear. The V end was cut by 8 bases, the J end by 5 bases, with 13 bases between. Per germline, CDR1 LGHNA and CDR2 YSLEER. This CDR3 region has 14 residues. CDR3 sequence: CASGPGRNNSPLHF. For the CDR3, the DNA is TGCGCCAGCGGCCCGGGTCGGAATAATTCACCCCTCCACTTT.

J is TRBJ2-5 and V is TRBV5-8, with D hard to call. Per germline, CDR1 SGHTS and CDR2 YDEGEE. The CDR3 consists of 10 residues. V was trimmed by 2 bases and J by 12 bases, leaving 8 bases between them. The CDR3 DNA reads as TGTGCCAGCAGCTTCCCCCAGAAGTACTTC. Translated: CASSFPQKYF. Full variable domain (outside the CDR3, taken from reference TRBV5-8 and TRBJ2-5): EAGVTQSPTHLIKTRGQQATLRCSPISGHTSVYWYQQALGLGLQFLLWYDEGEERNRGNFPPRFSGRQFPNYSSELNVNALELEDSALYLCASSFPQKYFGPGTRLLVL.

The chain employs TRBV28 and TRBJ1-5, with a possible D match to TRBD1 (5 bases). Trimming cost V 7 bases and J 4 bases, with 14 bases left between them. This CDR3 has 14 residues. Per germline, CDR1 MDHEN and CDR2 SYDVKM. Written as DNA, the CDR3 is TGTGCCAGCAAACTGGGGGGGAGAAATCAGCCCCAGCATTTT. This gives the protein CASKLGGRNQPQHF.

V and J are TRBV19 and TRBJ1-5, with D unresolved. The CDR3 is made up of 16 amino acids. The germline V gene encodes CDR1 LNHDA and CDR2 SQIVND (reference sequence). The V gene lost 0 bases and the J gene lost 7 bases, with 16 bases spanning the gap. This CDR3 reads CASSIDSRPPRQPQHF. CDR3 sequence (DNA): TGTGCCAGTAGTATAGATAGTCGTCCGCCTCGGCAGCCCCAGCATTTT.